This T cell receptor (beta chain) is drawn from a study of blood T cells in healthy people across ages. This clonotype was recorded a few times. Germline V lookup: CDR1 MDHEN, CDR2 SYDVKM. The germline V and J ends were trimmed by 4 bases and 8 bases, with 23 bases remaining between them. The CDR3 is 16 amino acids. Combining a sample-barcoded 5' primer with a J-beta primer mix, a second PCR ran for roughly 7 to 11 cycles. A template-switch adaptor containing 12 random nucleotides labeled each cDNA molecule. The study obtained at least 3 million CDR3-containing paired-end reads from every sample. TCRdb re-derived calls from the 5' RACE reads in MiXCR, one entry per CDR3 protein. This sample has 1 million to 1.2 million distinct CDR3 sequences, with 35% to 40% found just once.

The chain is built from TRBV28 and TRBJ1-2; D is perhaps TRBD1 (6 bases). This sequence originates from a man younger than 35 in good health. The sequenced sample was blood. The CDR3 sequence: CASSSPAGTLSGGYTF. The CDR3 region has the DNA TGTGCCAGCAGTTCCCCAGCTGGGACATTATCTGGGGGCTACACCTTC.